This T cell receptor (beta chain) emerged from a study of blood T cell repertoires in COVID-19. Looking at the study overall: Sites across the United States, Italy and Spain contributed samples from acute and convalescent COVID-19. T cells, B-cell-depleted T cells, or PBMCs provided the cDNA or gDNA that served as material.

CDR3 length equals 17 residues. Trimming cost V 4 bases and J 7 bases; bases outside gene matches: 14. Per germline, CDR1 SGDLS and CDR2 YYNGEE. The sample holds one count of this clone. As originally analysed: Quantification of nucleated cells was approximated via reference gene primer amplification. The table came from immunoSEQ multiplex PCR; TCRdb's copy has only in-frame clones and leaves some out. V, J and clone size were drawn from that table, and D and trimming were deduced from the DNA. This sample has fewer than 200,000 clones, with over 75% found just once. This receptor was obtained from a man in his sixties who had recovered from COVID-19. The gene calls are TRBV9 and TRBJ2-2; 9 nucleotides line up with TRBD2. The specimen was peripheral blood. The CDR3, as DNA: TGTGCCAGCAGCTCCCAGGAAGGACTAGCGATGGGCGGGGAGCTGTTTTTT. As protein: CASSSQEGLAMGGELFF.